This T cell receptor (beta chain) was documented in a study of blood T cells in healthy people across ages. Study summary: Through template switching, about one barcoded beta molecule was captured per two T cells, as measured in model experiments.

Next came a second PCR, run for about 7 to 12 cycles, which used a sample-barcoded 5' primer along with a J-beta primer mix. In TCRdb, the 5' RACE reads were re-called with MiXCR into one record per CDR3 protein. Here the sample spans 1.5 million to 2 million distinct CDR3 sequences, more than 35% being singletons. Per-sample PBMC isolation yielded at least 7 million cells. V shed 0 bases and J shed 4 bases, with 12 bases lying between them. The CDR3 runs to 14 residues. Per germline, CDR1 SQVTM and CDR2 ANQGSEA. This clonotype appeared a few times. Its cognate antigen is unknown. Notes on the study in general: Unsorted PBMC input precluded a conclusive naive versus antigen-experienced comparison. Naive T cell percentage strongly correlated with TCR beta diversity.

The chain is built from TRBV29-1 and TRBJ1-2, with D possibly being TRBD1 (6 bases). Material: blood. The sequence was collected from a human donor in good health. CDR3 loop: CSVEERGQLYGYTF. As DNA, the CDR3 is TGCAGCGTTGAAGAACGGGGACAACTCTATGGCTACACCTTC. The variable domain in full, completed from reference TRBV29-1 and TRBJ1-2, reads SAVISQKPSRDICQRGTSLTIQCQVDSQVTMMFWYRQQPGQSLTLIATANQGSEATYESGFVIDKFPISRPNLTFSTLTVSNMSPEDSSIYLCSVEERGQLYGYTFGSGTRLTVV.